This T cell receptor (beta chain) derives from a study of multiple sclerosis patients with progressive multifocal leukoencephalopathy. The overall study: Multiple sclerosis patients on natalizumab who never developed PML served as longitudinally sampled controls.

Concerning this clone: One end of the junction fails to match germline, which may point to a read error.

CDR3 size: 12 residues. Looked up from germline, CDR1 is SGHVS and CDR2 is FQNEAQ. The sample's time point: before natalizumab initiation. TCRdb keeps only in-frame clones here, not all; method: immunoSEQ multiplex PCR. The table records fewer than 40,000 clones, about nine tenths of them present only once. Sample: PBMCs. The origin of this receptor is a human donor with multiple sclerosis. The chain carries TRBV7-8 and TRBJ2-3, with D maybe TRBD1 (6 bases). This CDR3 is CASSTPLGGPHF. In nucleotides, the CDR3 is TGTGCCAGCAGCACACCACTAGGGGGACCGCATTTT.